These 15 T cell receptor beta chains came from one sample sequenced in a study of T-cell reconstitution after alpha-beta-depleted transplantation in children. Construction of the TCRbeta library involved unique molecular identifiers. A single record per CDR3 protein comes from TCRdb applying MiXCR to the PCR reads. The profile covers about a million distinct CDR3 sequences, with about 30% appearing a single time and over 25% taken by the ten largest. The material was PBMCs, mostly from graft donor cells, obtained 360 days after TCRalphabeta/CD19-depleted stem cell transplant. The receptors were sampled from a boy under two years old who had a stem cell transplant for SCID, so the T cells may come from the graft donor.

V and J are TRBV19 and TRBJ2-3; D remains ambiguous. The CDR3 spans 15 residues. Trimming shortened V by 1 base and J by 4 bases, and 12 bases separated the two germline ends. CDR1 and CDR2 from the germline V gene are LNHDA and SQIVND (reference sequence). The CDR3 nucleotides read TGTGCCAGTAGTATAGGCTCAGTTTCACCAGATACGCAGTATTTT. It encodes CASSIGSVSPDTQYF.

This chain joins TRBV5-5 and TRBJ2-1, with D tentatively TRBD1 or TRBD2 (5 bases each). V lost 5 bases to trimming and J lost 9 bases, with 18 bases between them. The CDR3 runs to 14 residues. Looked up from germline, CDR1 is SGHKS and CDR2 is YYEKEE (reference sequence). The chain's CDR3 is CASRTQLGVGEQFF. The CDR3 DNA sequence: TGTGCCAGCAGAACCCAACTGGGGGTAGGTGAGCAGTTCTTC.

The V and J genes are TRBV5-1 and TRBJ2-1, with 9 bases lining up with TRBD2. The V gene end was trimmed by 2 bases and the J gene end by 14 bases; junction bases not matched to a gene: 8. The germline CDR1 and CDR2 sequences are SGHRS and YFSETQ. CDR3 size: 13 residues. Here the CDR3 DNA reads TGCGCCAGCAGCTTCGGTGGCGGGGGGGCCAAGTTCTTC. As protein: CASSFGGGGAKFF.

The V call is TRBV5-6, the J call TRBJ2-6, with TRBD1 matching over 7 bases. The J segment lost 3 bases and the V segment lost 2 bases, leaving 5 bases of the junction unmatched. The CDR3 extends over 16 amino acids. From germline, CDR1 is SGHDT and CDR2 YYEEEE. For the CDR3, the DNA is TGTGCCAGCAGCTTCTACAGGGGTGGTGGGGCCAACGTCCTGACTTTC. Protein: CASSFYRGGGANVLTF. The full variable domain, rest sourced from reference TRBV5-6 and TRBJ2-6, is DAGVTQSPTHLIKTRGQQVTLRCSPKSGHDTVSWYQQALGQGPQFIFQYYEEEERQRGNFPDRFSGHQFPNYSSELNVNALLLGDSALYLCASSFYRGGGANVLTFGAGSRLTVL.

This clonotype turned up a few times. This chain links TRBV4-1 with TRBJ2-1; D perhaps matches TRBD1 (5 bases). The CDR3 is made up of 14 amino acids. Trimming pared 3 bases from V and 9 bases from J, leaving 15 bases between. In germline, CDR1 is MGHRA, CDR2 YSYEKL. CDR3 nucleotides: TGCGCCAGCAGCCATCAGGGTAGGATGAGTGAGCAGTTCTTC. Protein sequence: CASSHQGRMSEQFF.

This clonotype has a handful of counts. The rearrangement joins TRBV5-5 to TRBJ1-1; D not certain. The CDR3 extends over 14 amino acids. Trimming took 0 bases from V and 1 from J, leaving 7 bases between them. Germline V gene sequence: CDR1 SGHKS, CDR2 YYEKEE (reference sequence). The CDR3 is CASSLGPQNTEAFF. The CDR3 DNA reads TGTGCCAGCAGCTTGGGTCCGCAGAACACTGAAGCTTTCTTT.

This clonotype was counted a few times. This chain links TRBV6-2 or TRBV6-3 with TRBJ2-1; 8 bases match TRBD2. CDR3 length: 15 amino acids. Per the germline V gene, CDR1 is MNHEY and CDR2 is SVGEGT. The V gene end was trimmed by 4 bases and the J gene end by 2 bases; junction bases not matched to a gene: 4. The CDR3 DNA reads TGTGCCAGCAGTTCCGGGGGGGTGCCCTACAATGAGCAGTTCTTC. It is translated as CASSSGGVPYNEQFF.

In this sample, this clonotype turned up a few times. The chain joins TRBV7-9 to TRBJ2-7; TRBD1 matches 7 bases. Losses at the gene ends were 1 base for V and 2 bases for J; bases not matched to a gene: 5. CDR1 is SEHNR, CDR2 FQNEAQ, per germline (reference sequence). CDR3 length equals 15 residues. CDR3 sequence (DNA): TGTGCCAGCAGCTTAGACCCCCAGGGGGCCTACGAGCAGTACTTC. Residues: CASSLDPQGAYEQYF.

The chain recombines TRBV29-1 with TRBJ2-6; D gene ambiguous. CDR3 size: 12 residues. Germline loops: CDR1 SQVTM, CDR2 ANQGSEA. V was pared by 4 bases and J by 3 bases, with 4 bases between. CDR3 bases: TGCAGCGTTGCGGGTGGGGCCAACGTCCTGACTTTC. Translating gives CSVAGGANVLTF. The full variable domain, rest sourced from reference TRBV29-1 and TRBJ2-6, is SAVISQKPSRDICQRGTSLTIQCQVDSQVTMMFWYRQQPGQSLTLIATANQGSEATYESGFVIDKFPISRPNLTFSTLTVSNMSPEDSSIYLCSVAGGANVLTFGAGSRLTVL.

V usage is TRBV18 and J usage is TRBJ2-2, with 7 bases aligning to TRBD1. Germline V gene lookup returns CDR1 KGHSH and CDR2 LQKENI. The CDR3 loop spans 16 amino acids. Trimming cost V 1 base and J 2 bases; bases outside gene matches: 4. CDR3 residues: CASSPLGTANTGELFF. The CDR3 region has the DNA TGTGCCAGCTCACCACTCGGGACAGCTAACACCGGGGAGCTGTTTTTT.

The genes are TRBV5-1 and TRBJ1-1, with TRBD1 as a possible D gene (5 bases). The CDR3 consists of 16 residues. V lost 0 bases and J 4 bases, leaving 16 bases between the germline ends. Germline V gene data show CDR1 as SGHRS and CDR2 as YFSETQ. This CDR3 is CASSLGARGVSTEAFF. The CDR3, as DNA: TGCGCCAGCAGCTTGGGGGCCCGGGGCGTATCCACTGAAGCTTTCTTT.

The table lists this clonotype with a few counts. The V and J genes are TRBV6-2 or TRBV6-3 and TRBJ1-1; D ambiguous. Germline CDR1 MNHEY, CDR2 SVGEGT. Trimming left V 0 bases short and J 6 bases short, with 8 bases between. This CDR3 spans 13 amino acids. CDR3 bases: TGTGCCAGCAGTTACTCGAAGGTTCCTGAAGCTTTCTTT. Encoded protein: CASSYSKVPEAFF.

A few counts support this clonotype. The CDR3 protein is CASSQRTGAGDTQYF. CDR3 bases: TGTGCCAGCAGTCAAAGAACAGGGGCGGGAGATACGCAGTATTTT. The rearrangement uses TRBV12-3 or TRBV12-4 and TRBJ2-3; 7 nucleotides align to TRBD1. Trimming removed 5 bases from V and 5 bases from J; junction bases left unmatched: 10. The CDR3 has 15 residues.

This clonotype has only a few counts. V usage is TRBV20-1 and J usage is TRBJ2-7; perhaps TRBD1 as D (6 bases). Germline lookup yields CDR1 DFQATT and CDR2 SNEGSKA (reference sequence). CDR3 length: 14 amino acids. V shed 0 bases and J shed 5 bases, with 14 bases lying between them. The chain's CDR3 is CSARDGGPLDEQYF. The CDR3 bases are TGCAGTGCTAGAGATGGGGGCCCTCTCGACGAGCAGTACTTC.

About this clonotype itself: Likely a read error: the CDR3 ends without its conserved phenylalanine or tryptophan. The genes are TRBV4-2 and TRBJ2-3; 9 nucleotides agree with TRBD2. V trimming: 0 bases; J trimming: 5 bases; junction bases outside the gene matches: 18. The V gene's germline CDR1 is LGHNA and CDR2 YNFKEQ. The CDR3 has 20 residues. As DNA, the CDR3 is TGTGCCAGCAGCCAAGATCGAGCGGGGGGTGGGCTAGCTTTCGGAGATACGCAGTATTGT. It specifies CASSQDRAGGGLAFGDTQYC.